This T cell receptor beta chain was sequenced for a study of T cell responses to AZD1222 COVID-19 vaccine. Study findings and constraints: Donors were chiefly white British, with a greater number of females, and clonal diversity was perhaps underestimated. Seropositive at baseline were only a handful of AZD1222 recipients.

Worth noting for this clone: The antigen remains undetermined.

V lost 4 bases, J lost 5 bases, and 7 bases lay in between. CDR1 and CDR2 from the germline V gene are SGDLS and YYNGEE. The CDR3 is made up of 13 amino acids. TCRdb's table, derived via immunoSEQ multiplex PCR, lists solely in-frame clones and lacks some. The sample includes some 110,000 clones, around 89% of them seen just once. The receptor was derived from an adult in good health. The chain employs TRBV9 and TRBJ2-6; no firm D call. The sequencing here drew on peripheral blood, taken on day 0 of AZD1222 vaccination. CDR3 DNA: TGTGCCAGCAGCCCCCCGTGGGCCAACGTCCTGACTTTC. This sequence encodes CASSPPWANVLTF.